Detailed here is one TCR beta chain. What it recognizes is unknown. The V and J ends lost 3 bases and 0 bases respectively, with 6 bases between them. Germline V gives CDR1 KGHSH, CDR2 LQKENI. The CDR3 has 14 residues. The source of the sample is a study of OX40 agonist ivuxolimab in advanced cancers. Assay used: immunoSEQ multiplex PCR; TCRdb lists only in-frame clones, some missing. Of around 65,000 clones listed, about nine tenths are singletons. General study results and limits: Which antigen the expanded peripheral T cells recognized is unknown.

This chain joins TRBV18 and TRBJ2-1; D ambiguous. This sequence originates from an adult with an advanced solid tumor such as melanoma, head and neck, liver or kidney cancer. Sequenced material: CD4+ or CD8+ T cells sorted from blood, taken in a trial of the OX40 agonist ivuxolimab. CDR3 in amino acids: CASSPVGSYNEQFF. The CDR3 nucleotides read TGTGCCAGCTCACCGGTAGGCTCCTACAATGAGCAGTTCTTC.